These 26 T cell receptor beta chains were all obtained from the same sample, sequenced in a study of sequential checkpoint blockade in melanoma. The repertoire was sequenced with immunoSEQ multiplex PCR; TCRdb's copy has only in-frame clones and lacks some. The table shows 13,000 or so clones, with about 28% occurring only once. Treatment indicated: randomized to nivolumab then ipilimumab (arm A) or the reverse (arm B). The sample here was tumor tissue (inferred from file names), taken from a patient given nivolumab and ipilimumab in sequence. All receptors come from a human donor with melanoma.

This clone was detected a few times. The junction shows a germline mismatch at one end, possibly a read error. The V call is TRBV6-8, the J call TRBJ2-1; 8 positions agree with TRBD2. Germline assignment: CDR1 MNHGY and CDR2 SAAAGT. CDR3 length: 17 residues. The CDR3 here is CAISSSDSSGIWGEQFF. CDR3 DNA: TGTGCCATCAGTTCTTCGGACAGTAGCGGGATTTGGGGTGAGCAGTTCTTC.

The chain is built from TRBV9 and TRBJ2-5, with 7 bases aligning to TRBD1. The junction had 10 bases not matched to a gene; V was cut back by 3 bases and J by 5 bases. The CDR3 covers 15 residues. Looked up from germline, CDR1 is SGDLS and CDR2 is YYNGEE. The CDR3 coding sequence is TGTGCCAGCAGCGGCCCCCCGGCCAGGGGGGAGACCCAGTACTTC. Amino acid sequence: CASSGPPARGETQYF.

This clone has just a few counts. The rearrangement links TRBV28 to TRBJ2-7; 9 positions match TRBD2. J lost 2 bases, V lost 6 bases, and 14 bases had no gene match. CDR1 is MDHEN and CDR2 is SYDVKM in the germline V gene. The CDR3 is 17 amino acids. In DNA, the CDR3 is TGTGCCAGCAGCAGAGTTCATAGCGGGAGAGCCCCCTACGAGCAGTACTTC. This gives the protein CASSRVHSGRAPYEQYF.

The chain combines TRBV5-1 with TRBJ1-1; TRBD1 matches 9 bases. This CDR3 region has 15 residues. Per germline, CDR1 SGHRS and CDR2 YFSETQ. V was clipped by 2 bases and J by 5 bases; unmatched bases: 7. The CDR3: CASSFQDRGLTEAFF. The CDR3 DNA sequence: TGCGCCAGCAGCTTCCAGGACAGGGGACTGACTGAAGCTTTCTTT.

This clone was seen ten or more times. The chain couples TRBV11-3 to TRBJ2-7; D remains unclear. Trimming removed 0 bases at V and 2 bases at J, with 8 bases between. Germline V gene data show CDR1 as SGHNT and CDR2 as YENEEA. CDR3 size: 14 residues. The CDR3 sequence is CASSLDRFAYEQYF. Written as DNA, the CDR3 is TGTGCCAGCAGCTTAGACAGGTTTGCCTACGAGCAGTACTTC.

This clone has ten or more counts. The V call is TRBV11-3, the J call TRBJ2-7; 9 bases line up with TRBD1. With V trimmed by 4 bases and J by 3 bases, 7 bases remained unmatched. Germline loops: CDR1 SGHNT, CDR2 YENEEA. The CDR3 length is 15 residues. The CDR3 DNA reads as TGTGCCAGCAGCTCCGGGACAGGGAAACACTACGAGCAGTACTTC. Residues: CASSSGTGKHYEQYF.

The chain combines TRBV27 with TRBJ2-7; a weak D match, TRBD1 (5 bases). The CDR3 covers 15 residues. Trimming took off 0 bases at V and 2 bases at J, with 11 bases between the two ends. Germline CDR1 reads MNHEY; CDR2 reads SMNVEV (reference sequence). The CDR3 region is CASSLSGHATYEQYF. The CDR3 DNA follows: TGTGCCAGCAGTTTATCGGGGCATGCGACCTACGAGCAGTACTTC.

Points on this clone: The sample has other DNA sequences that encode this CDR3 too. The V gene is TRBV11-3, the J gene TRBJ1-1, with D possibly matching TRBD1 (6 bases). Germline V gene lookup returns CDR1 SGHNT and CDR2 YENEEA. V gave up 1 base and J gave up 4 bases, with 13 bases separating them. There are 15 residues in the CDR3. The CDR3 is CASSLVQGLGTEAFF. CDR3 coding DNA: TGTGCCAGCAGCTTAGTTCAGGGGTTGGGCACTGAAGCTTTCTTT.

The chain recombines TRBV11-3 with TRBJ1-5; 7 bases map to TRBD1. CDR1 and CDR2 (germline): SGHNT, YENEEA. The ends lost 4 bases at V and 6 bases at J; junction bases unmatched: 9. The CDR3 consists of 15 residues. The CDR3 DNA follows: TGTGCCAGCAGCTCTGACAGGGAGGGTGTTCAGCCCCAGCATTTT. It translates to CASSSDREGVQPQHF.

This clone has a count of ten or more. The chain is built from TRBV9 and TRBJ1-5, with TRBD1 as a possible D gene (5 bases). V lost 2 bases, J lost 4 bases, and 13 bases lay in between. Germline CDR1 reads SGDLS; CDR2 reads YYNGEE. The CDR3 is 15 residues long. As DNA, the CDR3 is TGTGCCAGCAGCGTCGGGACTCTAGGGAATCAGCCCCAGCATTTT. The encoded protein is CASSVGTLGNQPQHF.

This clone is a singleton in its sample. This chain joins TRBV10-2 and TRBJ2-3; D gene unclear. The ends were cut back, 5 bases at V and 0 bases at J, with 9 bases in the middle. Germline lookup yields CDR1 WSHSY and CDR2 SAAADI. The CDR3 extends over 14 amino acids. This CDR3 is CASSTGPSTDTQYF. CDR3 coding DNA: TGCGCCAGCAGTACCGGGCCGAGCACAGATACGCAGTATTTT.

The V and J genes are TRBV19 and TRBJ2-1; D call uncertain. Looked up from germline, CDR1 is LNHDA and CDR2 is SQIVND (reference sequence). The CDR3 is 16 amino acids. The V end was cut by 5 bases, the J end by 3 bases, with 17 bases between. CDR3 DNA sequence: TGTGCCAGTAGTTCCAACGGCGCAATTAGCTACAATGAGCAGTTCTTC. As protein: CASSSNGAISYNEQFF.

The chain recombines TRBV28 with TRBJ1-5; 7 bases agree with TRBD1. The germline V gene has CDR1 MDHEN and CDR2 SYDVKM. The junction had 6 bases not matched to a gene; V was cut back by 1 base and J by 6 bases. The CDR3 spans 15 residues. The CDR3 nucleotides are TGTGCCAGCAGTTTATCAGGGGGTCAAGGTCAGCCCCAGCATTTT. Amino acids: CASSLSGGQGQPQHF.

At least ten counts were recorded for this clone. This chain joins TRBV6-8 and TRBJ2-3; 8 bases are a match to TRBD2. Per germline, CDR1 MNHGY and CDR2 SAAAGT. The CDR3 loop spans 18 amino acids. The ends lost 9 bases at V and 3 bases at J; junction bases unmatched: 20. CDR3 sequence: CASIDETTGLGVTDTQYF. The CDR3 DNA reads TGTGCCAGTATCGACGAAACAACGGGACTAGGGGTGACAGATACGCAGTATTTT.

This clone was counted between two and nine times. The chain recombines TRBV28 with TRBJ2-3; TRBD2 matches at 8 bases. V lost 3 bases to trimming and J lost 6 bases; unmatched junction nucleotides: 11. The CDR3 runs to 16 residues. Germline-derived CDR1 and CDR2 are MDHEN and SYDVKM. Here the CDR3 reads CASSFLAGPVHDTQYF. In DNA, the CDR3 is TGTGCCAGCAGTTTTTTAGCGGGACCGGTCCACGATACGCAGTATTTT.

This clone turned up a few times. This rearrangement joins TRBV4-1 to TRBJ1-2; D unclear. The V end lost 2 bases, the J end lost 0 bases, and 7 bases lay between the germline ends. The CDR3 extends over 14 amino acids. Germline V gives CDR1 MGHRA, CDR2 YSYEKL. CDR3 nucleotides: TGCGCCAGCAGCCAACCCCGAGCTAACTATGGCTACACCTTC. Translated: CASSQPRANYGYTF.

In this sample, this clone turned up a few times. The V and J genes are TRBV11-3 and TRBJ2-5, with 13 bases aligning to TRBD2. CDR1 and CDR2 from the germline V gene are SGHNT and YENEEA. This CDR3 comprises 18 residues. V lost 1 base, J lost 6 bases, and 11 bases stayed unmatched. Written as DNA, the CDR3 is TGTGCCAGCAGCTTAGGCAAATTCGGACTAGCGGGAGAACAGACCCAGTACTTC. Amino acid sequence: CASSLGKFGLAGEQTQYF. Drawing the rest from reference TRBV11-3 and TRBJ2-5, the complete variable domain is EAGVVQSPRYKIIEKKQPVAFWCNPISGHNTLYWYLQNLGQGPELLIRYENEEAVDDSQLPKDRFSAERLKGVDSTLKIQPAELGDSAVYLCASSLGKFGLAGEQTQYFGPGTRLLVL.

This rearrangement joins TRBV19 to TRBJ2-1, with 12 nucleotides matching TRBD2. CDR1 and CDR2 from the germline V gene are LNHDA and SQIVND (reference sequence). This CDR3 spans 16 amino acids. With 1 base clipped from V and 4 bases from J, the junction kept 2 bases outside the gene matches. The CDR3 is CASSIGGLAGYNEQFF. The CDR3 DNA is TGTGCCAGTAGTATAGGCGGACTAGCGGGGTACAATGAGCAGTTCTTC. The entire variable domain, with the rest obtained from reference TRBV19 and TRBJ2-1, is as follows: DGGITQSPKYLFRKEGQNVTLSCEQNLNHDAMYWYRQDPGQGLRLIYYSQIVNDFQKGDIAEGYSVSREKKESFPLTVTSAQKNPTAFYLCASSIGGLAGYNEQFFGPGTRLTVL.

This rearrangement joins TRBV19 to TRBJ2-4, with 7 bases identical to TRBD2. Germline loops: CDR1 LNHDA, CDR2 SQIVND (reference sequence). V shed 2 bases and J 4 bases; nucleotides not matched to a gene: 14. The CDR3 length is 18 residues. In DNA, the CDR3 is TGTGCCAGTAGTATATCTTTAACCGGGCTAGCGGAGAAAAACATTCAGTACTTC. Its protein is CASSISLTGLAEKNIQYF. Filled out from reference TRBV19 and TRBJ2-4, the complete variable domain reads DGGITQSPKYLFRKEGQNVTLSCEQNLNHDAMYWYRQDPGQGLRLIYYSQIVNDFQKGDIAEGYSVSREKKESFPLTVTSAQKNPTAFYLCASSISLTGLAEKNIQYFGAGTRLSVL.

In this sample, this clone turned up many times. The chain is built from TRBV11-3 and TRBJ2-3; D uncertain. Between the trimmed V and J ends, which lost 1 base and 2 bases, there was a span of 10 bases. Germline lookup yields CDR1 SGHNT and CDR2 YENEEA. This CDR3 spans 15 amino acids. The CDR3 spells CASSLGGRHTDTQYF. The DNA for the CDR3 is TGTGCCAGCAGCTTAGGTGGGCGGCACACAGATACGCAGTATTTT. Based on the CDR3 plus reference TRBV11-3 and TRBJ2-3, the full variable domain is EAGVVQSPRYKIIEKKQPVAFWCNPISGHNTLYWYLQNLGQGPELLIRYENEEAVDDSQLPKDRFSAERLKGVDSTLKIQPAELGDSAVYLCASSLGGRHTDTQYFGPGTRLTVL.

This sequence joins TRBV29-1 and TRBJ2-1, with TRBD2 matching over 7 bases. This CDR3 comprises 12 residues. Germline lookup yields CDR1 SQVTM and CDR2 ANQGSEA. The CDR3 reads CNAAGDYNEQFF. The CDR3 DNA is TGCAACGCTGCGGGGGATTACAATGAGCAGTTCTTC.

Sample share makes this clone medium-sized. The V call is TRBV11-3, the J call TRBJ2-1; no reliable D call. The CDR3 runs to 15 residues. Germline CDR1 is SGHNT and CDR2 is YENEEA. V was shortened by 5 bases and J by 5 bases, with 16 bases between the two germline ends. As DNA, the CDR3 is TGTGCCAGCAGCCCCAGTCAGACCGAGAACAATGAGCAGTTCTTC. This gives the protein CASSPSQTENNEQFF.

The V call is TRBV11-3, the J call TRBJ2-7; TRBD2 matches 9 bases. Germline CDR1 and CDR2: SGHNT and YENEEA. Germline trimming cut 5 bases from V and 7 bases from J; bases unmatched to any gene: 15. The CDR3 consists of 16 residues. The chain's CDR3 is CASSIQGLAGVGEQYF. In nucleotides, the CDR3 is TGTGCCAGCAGCATCCAGGGGTTAGCGGGAGTGGGGGAGCAGTACTTC.

The chain links TRBV5-1 to TRBJ2-2; 11 bases align to TRBD2. Germline CDR1 reads SGHRS; CDR2 reads YFSETQ. V lost 2 bases and J lost 2; bases outside the gene matches: 8. The CDR3 runs 18 residues. CDR3 amino acids: CASSLSLAGGPNTGELFF. DNA of the CDR3: TGCGCCAGCAGCTTATCCCTAGCGGGAGGCCCCAACACCGGGGAGCTGTTTTTT.

Only a few counts were recorded for this clone. The V call is TRBV7-1, the J call TRBJ1-1; D is undetermined. TRBV7-1 is known as an ORF, though its function is uncertain. The V end lost 7 bases, the J end lost 0 bases, and 9 bases lay between the germline ends. The CDR3 totals 13 residues. The CDR3, as DNA: TGTGCCAGCAAGGTAGGCGTGAACACTGAAGCTTTCTTT. It specifies CASKVGVNTEAFF.

V gene TRBV19 combines with J gene TRBJ2-3, with 10 bases identical to TRBD1. Trimming cost V 4 bases and J 1 base; bases outside gene matches: 2. Germline CDR1 is LNHDA and CDR2 is SQIVND (reference sequence). The CDR3 extends over 15 amino acids. As DNA, the CDR3 is TGTGCCAGTAGTACAGGGACAGGGGGCACAGATACGCAGTATTTT. Translation gives CASSTGTGGTDTQYF.